What follows describes a single T cell receptor beta chain. Molecular barcoding with unique molecular identifiers was used for the TCRbeta library. One entry per CDR3 protein results from TCRdb running MiXCR on the PCR reads. The sample holds roughly 590,000 distinct CDR3 sequences, roughly 15% seen once. The source of the sample is a study of T-cell reconstitution after alpha-beta-depleted transplantation in children. Germline V gene sequence: CDR1 DFQATT, CDR2 SNEGSKA (reference sequence). This CDR3 region has 15 residues. Trimming at V came to 1 base and at J to 0 bases, leaving 4 bases not matched to a gene.

The specimen comprised PBMCs from the stem cell graft donor, sampled from the stem cell graft. The chain has TRBV20-1 and TRBJ2-3; 7 bases are a match to TRBD1. The source of this sequence is a human donor who donated a stem cell graft to a child with acute myeloid leukemia. The DNA of the CDR3 is TGCAGTGCTAGAGCCGGGACAGCTAGCACAGATACGCAGTATTTT. Its translation is CSARAGTASTDTQYF.